This entry lists 7 T cell receptor beta chains sequenced from one sample in a study of shared clonotypes between healthy human individuals. The data were produced by immunoSEQ multiplex PCR, yet TCRdb's version contains in-frame clones alone and is incomplete. The sample records hundreds of thousands of clones, less than 96% being singletons. Material: naive CD4+ T cells sorted from blood. Subset specified: CD45RA+ positively selected. The source of these receptors is a woman aged 25 to 39 in good health.

This chain links TRBV28 with TRBJ2-7, with a weak D call TRBD2 (5 bases). The germline gives CDR1 MDHEN, CDR2 SYDVKM. Trimming stripped 6 bases from V and 5 bases from J, with 17 bases between. CDR3 length equals 14 residues. The DNA for the CDR3 is TGTGCCAGCAGCAAATCCACAAGAGGGAACGAGCAGTACTTC. Translating it yields CASSKSTRGNEQYF.

The V gene is TRBV10-3, the J gene TRBJ1-1; TRBD1 might be the D (5 bases). Germline values: CDR1 ENHRY, CDR2 SYGVKD. The V end was cut by 4 bases, the J end by 1 base, with 13 bases between. CDR3 size: 15 residues. In DNA form, the CDR3 reads TGTGCCATCAGTGGAACTCAGGGTCCGAACACTGAAGCTTTCTTT. Amino acid sequence: CAISGTQGPNTEAFF.

The chain couples TRBV6-5 to TRBJ2-7; D is undetermined. This CDR3 contains 14 residues. With 0 bases removed from V and 0 bases from J, the gap between germline ends came to 6 bases. In germline, CDR1 is MNHEY, CDR2 SVGAGI. CDR3 bases: TGTGCCAGCAGTTACTCCGTCAGCTCCTACGAGCAGTACTTC. This sequence encodes CASSYSVSSYEQYF.

The chain joins TRBV11-2 to TRBJ2-1, with D perhaps matching TRBD2 (6 bases). Germline V gives CDR1 SGHAT, CDR2 FQNNGV. This CDR3 region has 14 residues. Trimming left V 0 bases short and J 8 bases short, with 11 bases between. The CDR3 here is CASSLDRGIDEQFF. Here the CDR3 DNA reads TGTGCCAGCAGCTTAGATCGGGGGATCGATGAGCAGTTCTTC.

The chain joins TRBV6-5 to TRBJ2-7; D might be TRBD2 (6 bases). The CDR3 runs to 15 residues. Germline V gives CDR1 MNHEY, CDR2 SVGAGI. Trimming removed 0 bases from V and 7 bases from J, with 16 bases in between. The CDR3 region is CASSYSGDSGWEQYF. The CDR3 DNA follows: TGTGCCAGCAGTTACTCCGGGGACTCGGGGTGGGAGCAGTACTTC.

The chain couples TRBV9 to TRBJ2-5, with D hard to call. The CDR3 is 16 residues long. CDR1 and CDR2 (germline): SGDLS, YYNGEE. V shed 0 bases and J shed 0 bases, with 12 bases lying between them. The CDR3 loop reads CASSVALKDHQETQYF. CDR3 in DNA: TGTGCCAGCAGCGTAGCTCTGAAGGACCACCAAGAGACCCAGTACTTC.

This sequence joins TRBV10-1 and TRBJ2-7; the match to TRBD1 covers 9 bases. Per germline, CDR1 WNHNN and CDR2 SYGVQD (reference sequence). CDR3 length equals 13 residues. V shed 4 bases, J shed 2 bases, and the junction held 0 bases outside the gene matches. In DNA, the CDR3 is TGCGCCAGCAGTGGACAGGGGGCCTACGAGCAGTACTTC. Translated: CASSGQGAYEQYF.